The 23 T cell receptor beta chains below come from one sample, sequenced in a study of cytotoxic CD8 clonotypes in ibrutinib-treated CLL. Sequencing was performed with immunoSEQ multiplex PCR; in TCRdb, only in-frame clones are kept and a portion is missing. The sample carries some 300,000 clones, 80% recorded once. This specimen was PBMCs, taken before ibrutinib treatment. The source is a human donor with chronic lymphocytic leukemia.

This clone appeared a single time. The chain uses TRBV30 and TRBJ2-1, with TRBD1 matching 9 bases. CDR1 is GTSNPN and CDR2 is SVGIG in the germline V gene (reference sequence). This CDR3 comprises 13 residues. CDR3 amino acids: CARQGGEYNEQFF. The CDR3 coding sequence is TGTGCTCGACAGGGGGGTGAATACAATGAGCAGTTCTTC.

Concerning this clone itself: This CDR3 is also generated by other DNA sequences in the sample. The chain combines TRBV5-1 with TRBJ1-1; maybe TRBD1 (5 bases). Per the germline V gene, CDR1 is SGHRS and CDR2 is YFSETQ. The CDR3 consists of 13 residues. V was clipped by 4 bases and J by 0 bases, with 7 bases between them. CDR3 coding DNA: TGCGCCAGCAGCCCAGGGTTGAACACTGAAGCTTTCTTT. This sequence encodes CASSPGLNTEAFF.

The chain recombines TRBV9 with TRBJ1-5, with 8 bases aligning to TRBD1. V was clipped by 4 bases and J by 5 bases; unmatched bases: 5. The CDR3 length is 14 residues. The V gene's germline CDR1 is SGDLS and CDR2 YYNGEE. For the CDR3, the DNA is TGTGCCAGCAGCCAGGGACAGGAGGATCAGCCCCAGCATTTT. Its translation is CASSQGQEDQPQHF.

The rearrangement links TRBV15 to TRBJ2-3; 8 bases map to TRBD2. The J segment lost 6 bases and the V segment lost 1 base, leaving 15 bases of the junction unmatched. Germline CDR1 LNHNV, CDR2 YYDKDF (reference sequence). This CDR3 comprises 18 residues. The chain's CDR3 is CATSRGRSMGLEGDTQYF. As DNA, the CDR3 is TGTGCCACCAGCAGAGGGAGGTCTATGGGACTAGAGGGGGATACGCAGTATTTT.

CDR3 coding DNA: TGCGCCAGCAGCCAAGATAGAGTAGGGACCGGGGAGCTGTTTTTT. Protein product: CASSQDRVGTGELFF. The chain carries TRBV4-1 and TRBJ2-2; D is unclear. This CDR3 spans 15 amino acids. Germline CDR1 is MGHRA and CDR2 is YSYEKL. V was clipped by 0 bases and J by 5 bases, with 10 bases between them.

This clone has more than one count but fewer than ten. The V gene is TRBV9, the J gene TRBJ1-4, with a weak D call TRBD1 (5 bases). The CDR3 is made up of 15 amino acids. Germline CDR1 reads SGDLS; CDR2 reads YYNGEE. V lost 1 base, J lost 8 bases, and 15 bases lay in between. CDR3 coding DNA: TGTGCCAGCAGCGTATCGGGGACGAGGAGCGAAAAACTGTTTTTT. This encodes CASSVSGTRSEKLFF.

The chain uses TRBV12-5 and TRBJ2-3; D might be TRBD1 (6 bases). The V gene lost 3 bases and the J gene lost 2 bases, with 15 bases spanning the gap. Germline CDR1 and CDR2: LGHNT and FRNRAP. The CDR3 sequence is 16 residues long. CDR3 loop: CASGLMTGDTTDTQYF. The CDR3 DNA sequence: TGTGCTAGTGGTTTAATGACAGGAGATACCACAGATACGCAGTATTTT.

This clone was seen more than once but under ten times. The V gene is TRBV7-2, the J gene TRBJ1-2; perhaps TRBD1 as D (6 bases). The CDR3 consists of 14 residues. Germline values: CDR1 SGHTA, CDR2 FQGNSA. V was cut by 4 bases and J by 4 bases, with 13 bases left in between. CDR3 loop: CASSSADRTYGYTF. The CDR3 region has the DNA TGTGCCAGCAGCTCCGCCGACAGGACCTATGGCTACACCTTC. Full variable domain (outside the CDR3, taken from reference TRBV7-2 and TRBJ1-2): GAGVSQSPSNKVTEKGKDVELRCDPISGHTALYWYRQSLGQGLEFLIYFQGNSAPDKSGLPSDRFSAERTGGSVSTLTIQRTQQEDSAVYLCASSSADRTYGYTFGSGTRLTVV.

Details on this clone: This sample also contains other DNA sequences that code for the same CDR3. This chain's CDR3 is CASSYSAVNYGYTF. The CDR3 DNA is TGTGCCAGCAGTTATTCGGCAGTTAACTATGGCTACACCTTC. V is TRBV6-5 and J is TRBJ1-2; D is unresolved. Germline CDR1 and CDR2: MNHEY and SVGAGI. The CDR3 has 14 residues. Trimming took off 3 bases at V and 1 base at J, with 9 bases between the two ends.

This chain uses TRBV7-9 with TRBJ2-5; D is undetermined. V was cut by 5 bases and J by 5 bases, with 9 bases left in between. The CDR3 extends over 12 amino acids. Germline CDR1 and CDR2: SEHNR and FQNEAQ (reference sequence). This CDR3 reads CASSPNRETQYF. CDR3 sequence (DNA): TGTGCCAGCAGCCCAAATCGGGAGACCCAGTACTTC.

This chain uses TRBV25-1 with TRBJ1-5; TRBD1 aligns across 10 bases. Trimming removed 4 bases from V and 6 bases from J; junction bases left unmatched: 3. Looked up from germline, CDR1 is MGHDK and CDR2 is SYGVNS. The CDR3 spans 14 residues. For the CDR3, the DNA is TGTGCCAGCAGTGCGACAGGGGGCGGTCAGCCCCAGCATTTT. Its protein is CASSATGGGQPQHF.

J is TRBJ1-4 and V is TRBV2, with D hard to call. In germline, CDR1 is SNHLY, CDR2 FYNNEI. V was cut by 6 bases and J by 8 bases, with 7 bases left in between. The CDR3 sequence is 11 residues long. The CDR3 coding sequence is TGTGCCAGCAGGGTTATAGAAAAACTGTTTTTT. Protein: CASRVIEKLFF.

The gene calls are TRBV27 and TRBJ2-2; D is unclear. Trimming cost V 4 bases and J 0 bases, with 9 bases left between them. The CDR3 is made up of 15 amino acids. CDR1 and CDR2 from the germline V gene are MNHEY and SMNVEV (reference sequence). The CDR3 region is CASSYSKTNTGELFF. CDR3 nucleotide sequence: TGTGCCAGCAGTTACAGTAAGACGAACACCGGGGAGCTGTTTTTT.

The chain uses TRBV19 and TRBJ2-3, with unresolved D. Germline lookup yields CDR1 LNHDA and CDR2 SQIVND (reference sequence). This CDR3 contains 11 residues. Trimming took 9 bases from V and 9 from J, leaving 13 bases between them. The CDR3 protein is CASAVQLTQYF. CDR3 coding DNA: TGTGCCAGCGCTGTCCAGCTCACGCAGTATTTT.

The chain has TRBV25-1 and TRBJ1-3; D ambiguous. Germline values: CDR1 MGHDK, CDR2 SYGVNS. This CDR3 comprises 13 residues. V lost 4 bases, J lost 2 bases, and 6 bases lay in between. In nucleotides, the CDR3 is TGTGCCAGCAGTGTGGCTGCTGGAAACACCATATATTTT. Its protein product is CASSVAAGNTIYF.

This sequence joins TRBV5-1 and TRBJ2-5; D is tentatively TRBD1 or TRBD2 (5 bases each). Germline CDR1 reads SGHRS; CDR2 reads YFSETQ. Trimming shortened V by 4 bases and J by 7 bases, and 14 bases separated the two germline ends. The CDR3 has 13 residues. CDR3 DNA: TGCGCCAGCAGCAATGGGACCTCGGGGACCCAGTACTTC. It translates to CASSNGTSGTQYF.

This CDR3 is CAWSPDTFLDYGYTF. The CDR3 DNA reads as TGTGCCTGGAGTCCAGACACCTTTCTCGACTATGGCTACACCTTC. J is TRBJ1-2 and V is TRBV30; D unclear. Per germline, CDR1 GTSNPN and CDR2 SVGIG (reference sequence). The ends were cut back, 2 bases at V and 3 bases at J, with 16 bases in the middle. This CDR3 comprises 15 residues.

This sequence joins TRBV5-1 and TRBJ1-1; no clear D. This CDR3 is built from 15 residues. V dropped 2 bases and J dropped 3 bases, with 14 bases sitting between them. Germline CDR1 and CDR2: SGHRS and YFSETQ. This chain's CDR3 is CASSFTPHQDTEAFF. Written as DNA, the CDR3 is TGCGCCAGCAGCTTTACCCCCCACCAGGACACTGAAGCTTTCTTT.

Written as DNA, the CDR3 is TGTGCCAGTAGACCCGGGACAAATAGCAATCAGCCCCAGCATTTT. Translating it yields CASRPGTNSNQPQHF. The genes are TRBV19 and TRBJ1-5; TRBD1 is a possible D gene (6 bases). The germline V gene has CDR1 LNHDA and CDR2 SQIVND (reference sequence). The CDR3 loop spans 15 amino acids. Deletions cut 6 bases from V and 0 bases from J, with 12 bases between.

There are a few counts of this clone. J is TRBJ2-5 and V is TRBV5-1; D perhaps matches TRBD1 (6 bases). Looked up from germline, CDR1 is SGHRS and CDR2 is YFSETQ. The CDR3 loop spans 13 amino acids. V lost 4 bases and J 3 bases, leaving 10 bases between the germline ends. CDR3 nucleotide sequence: TGCGCCAGCAGCACGTACAGGGAAGAGACCCAGTACTTC. It codes for CASSTYREETQYF.

V usage is TRBV6-5 and J usage is TRBJ2-2, with D unclear. The V gene lost 4 bases and the J gene lost 6 bases, with 3 bases spanning the gap. The germline gives CDR1 MNHEY, CDR2 SVGAGI. This CDR3 has 11 residues. The CDR3 region has the DNA TGTGCCAGCAGTTTGGCCGGGGAGCTGTTTTTT. As protein: CASSLAGELFF.

The sample holds one count of this clone. The V gene is TRBV6-6, the J gene TRBJ2-2, with 10 bases lining up with TRBD2. V was pared by 6 bases and J by 6 bases, with 4 bases of the junction left unmatched. Germline-derived CDR1 and CDR2 are MNHNY and SVGAGI (reference sequence). The CDR3 consists of 14 residues. The CDR3 loop reads CASRGLAFAGELFF. CDR3 bases: TGTGCCAGCAGGGGACTAGCGTTCGCCGGGGAGCTGTTTTTT.

The J gene is TRBJ1-5, the V gene TRBV10-3; D is unclear. Germline CDR1 ENHRY, CDR2 SYGVKD. This CDR3 region has 14 residues. V gave up 2 bases and J gave up 4 bases, with 9 bases separating them. Here the CDR3 reads CAISEGYRNQPQHF. The CDR3 coding sequence is TGTGCCATCAGTGAGGGATATCGAAATCAGCCCCAGCATTTT.